This is a list of T cell receptor beta chains from one sample in a study of CD8 T cells in ankylosing spondylitis. MiXCR was run by TCRdb on the 5' RACE reads, yielding one entry per CDR3 protein. The sample lists roughly 250,000 distinct CDR3 sequences, approximately 9% occurring once. The sample consisted of blood, either unsorted or a sorted T cell fraction (not recorded which). These receptor sequences come from a male donor with ankylosing spondylitis or in good health (not recorded which). CDR3s include the opening cysteine and the closing phenylalanine or tryptophan. The D gene is left open where the match is weak. Clone size is not always given. Where it is, it says once, few, many or a class for expanded clones.

abundance: -; v_gene: TRBV7-9; d_gene: -; j_gene: TRBJ1-2; CDR3aa: CASSPQVPYYGYTF; CDR3nt: TGTGCCAGCAGTCCCCAGGTTCCATATTATGGCTACACCTTC
abundance: many; v_gene: TRBV7-9; d_gene: TRBD1; j_gene: TRBJ2-1; CDR3aa: CASSPRQGPSYGEQFF; CDR3nt: TGTGCCAGCAGCCCACGACAGGGTCCCTCATACGGTGAGCAGTTCTTC
abundance: many; v_gene: TRBV6-2/TRBV6-3; d_gene: -; j_gene: TRBJ2-1; CDR3aa: CASSSPPENEQFF; CDR3nt: TGTGCCAGCAGTTCACCCCCTGAGAATGAGCAGTTCTTC
abundance: many; v_gene: TRBV19; d_gene: -; j_gene: TRBJ1-5; CDR3aa: CASSTYTSNQPQHF; CDR3nt: TGTGCCAGTAGTACCTATACTAGCAATCAGCCCCAGCATTTT
abundance: -; v_gene: TRBV5-4; d_gene: TRBD1; j_gene: TRBJ1-2; CDR3aa: CASSLQGAGGYTF; CDR3nt: TGTGCCAGCAGCTTACAGGGGGCCGGCGGCTACACCTTC
abundance: many; v_gene: TRBV7-8; d_gene: -; j_gene: TRBJ1-3; CDR3aa: CASSLAQGGSGNTIYF; CDR3nt: TGTGCCAGCAGCCTTGCACAGGGAGGCTCTGGAAACACCATATATTTT
abundance: many; v_gene: TRBV27; d_gene: -; j_gene: TRBJ1-2; CDR3aa: CASSLAGAPNYGYTF; CDR3nt: TGTGCCAGCAGTTTAGCAGGGGCTCCAAACTATGGCTACACCTTC
abundance: -; v_gene: TRBV6-5; d_gene: TRBD1; j_gene: TRBJ2-3; CDR3aa: CASSYLRDRGPDTQYF; CDR3nt: TGTGCCAGCAGTTACCTCCGGGACAGGGGCCCAGATACGCAGTATTTT
abundance: many; v_gene: TRBV29-1; d_gene: -; j_gene: TRBJ1-2; CDR3aa: CSVEDDLISYGYTF; CDR3nt: TGCAGCGTTGAAGATGACCTCATCTCATATGGCTACACCTTC
abundance: few; v_gene: TRBV7-9; d_gene: TRBD1; j_gene: TRBJ2-2; CDR3aa: CASSYPGQGYTGELFF; CDR3nt: TGTGCCAGCAGCTACCCGGGACAGGGGTACACCGGGGAGCTGTTTTTT
abundance: many; v_gene: TRBV27; d_gene: -; j_gene: TRBJ1-2; CDR3aa: CASSLRRDFVGNGYTF; CDR3nt: TGTGCCAGCAGTTTACGACGGGACTTTGTGGGGAATGGCTACACCTTC
abundance: many; v_gene: TRBV6-6; d_gene: -; j_gene: TRBJ1-1; CDR3aa: CANHMNTEAFF; CDR3nt: TGTGCCAACCATATGAACACTGAAGCTTTCTTT
abundance: few; v_gene: TRBV7-8; d_gene: -; j_gene: TRBJ2-7; CDR3aa: CASSLDWGQPEQYF; CDR3nt: TGTGCCAGCAGCTTAGATTGGGGCCAACCCGAGCAGTACTTC
abundance: -; v_gene: TRBV13; d_gene: -; j_gene: TRBJ2-3; CDR3aa: CASRRSATDTQYF; CDR3nt: TGTGCCAGCAGGAGGTCTGCAACAGATACGCAGTATTTT
abundance: few; v_gene: TRBV24-1; d_gene: TRBD2; j_gene: TRBJ2-5; CDR3aa: CATSDLIGGETQYF; CDR3nt: TGTGCCACCAGTGATTTGATCGGGGGGGAGACCCAGTACTTC
abundance: many; v_gene: TRBV12-3/TRBV12-4; d_gene: -; j_gene: TRBJ2-7; CDR3aa: CASGGLIPYEQYF; CDR3nt: TGTGCCAGCGGCGGACTCATCCCCTACGAGCAGTACTTC
abundance: many; v_gene: TRBV7-9; d_gene: TRBD1; j_gene: TRBJ2-1; CDR3aa: CASSPGTGGRNEQFF; CDR3nt: TGTGCCAGCAGCCCCGGGACAGGGGGTCGGAATGAGCAGTTCTTC
abundance: many; v_gene: TRBV27; d_gene: -; j_gene: TRBJ2-7; CDR3aa: CASSSGQGWLHEQYF; CDR3nt: TGTGCCAGCAGTTCCGGGCAGGGCTGGTTACACGAGCAGTACTTC
abundance: few; v_gene: TRBV7-3; d_gene: -; j_gene: TRBJ2-2; CDR3aa: CASSSLGTGELFF; CDR3nt: TGTGCCAGCAGCTCTTTGGGGACCGGGGAGCTGTTTTTT
abundance: many; v_gene: TRBV7-8; d_gene: -; j_gene: TRBJ2-1; CDR3aa: CASSLASGLGGNEQFF; CDR3nt: TGTGCCAGCAGCTTAGCCTCGGGATTAGGAGGCAATGAGCAGTTCTTC
abundance: many; v_gene: TRBV7-2; d_gene: -; j_gene: TRBJ2-3; CDR3aa: CASSPWVDTQYF; CDR3nt: TGTGCCAGCAGCCCGTGGGTAGATACGCAGTATTTT
abundance: many; v_gene: TRBV20-1; d_gene: TRBD1; j_gene: TRBJ1-2; CDR3aa: CSARLTGTGHGYTF; CDR3nt: TGCAGTGCTAGATTAACCGGGACAGGGCATGGCTACACCTTC
abundance: many; v_gene: TRBV5-1; d_gene: -; j_gene: TRBJ2-7; CDR3aa: CASSLNSAGEQYF; CDR3nt: TGCGCCAGCAGCTTGAATTCCGCGGGGGAGCAGTACTTC
abundance: many; v_gene: TRBV29-1; d_gene: -; j_gene: TRBJ1-5; CDR3aa: CSVGDTQPQHF; CDR3nt: TGCAGCGTTGGGGACACTCAGCCCCAGCATTTT
abundance: many; v_gene: TRBV7-2; d_gene: TRBD2; j_gene: TRBJ2-7; CDR3aa: CASSFRDYYEQYF; CDR3nt: TGTGCCAGCAGCTTCCGGGACTACTACGAGCAGTACTTC
abundance: many; v_gene: TRBV29-1; d_gene: -; j_gene: TRBJ1-2; CDR3aa: CSGDGANYGYTF; CDR3nt: TGCAGCGGGGACGGGGCTAACTATGGCTACACCTTC
abundance: -; v_gene: TRBV27; d_gene: TRBD2; j_gene: TRBJ2-7; CDR3aa: CASRYTSGSYHEQYF; CDR3nt: TGTGCCAGCAGATACACTAGCGGGAGTTACCACGAGCAGTACTTC
abundance: few; v_gene: TRBV19; d_gene: TRBD1; j_gene: TRBJ1-4; CDR3aa: CASSNPQGIREKLFF; CDR3nt: TGTGCCAGTAGTAACCCACAGGGGATAAGAGAAAAACTGTTTTTT
abundance: many; v_gene: TRBV12-3/TRBV12-4; d_gene: -; j_gene: TRBJ2-5; CDR3aa: CASSLFEEETQYF; CDR3nt: TGTGCCAGCAGTTTATTTGAAGAAGAGACCCAGTACTTC
abundance: many; v_gene: TRBV5-1; d_gene: TRBD1; j_gene: TRBJ2-5; CDR3aa: CASSSPGGSETQYF; CDR3nt: TGCGCCAGCAGCTCCCCAGGGGGCTCAGAGACCCAGTACTTC
abundance: many; v_gene: TRBV7-8; d_gene: -; j_gene: TRBJ2-2; CDR3aa: CASSSFESGELFF; CDR3nt: TGTGCCAGCAGCTCCTTTGAATCCGGGGAGCTGTTTTTT
abundance: -; v_gene: TRBV5-1; d_gene: -; j_gene: TRBJ2-7; CDR3aa: CASSRSDYEQYF; CDR3nt: TGCGCCAGCAGCCGGAGCGATTACGAGCAGTACTTC
abundance: many; v_gene: TRBV20-1; d_gene: TRBD1; j_gene: TRBJ1-1; CDR3aa: CSARGQGGNTEAFF; CDR3nt: TGCAGTGCTAGGGGACAGGGGGGGAACACTGAAGCTTTCTTT
abundance: many; v_gene: TRBV7-2; d_gene: -; j_gene: TRBJ2-7; CDR3aa: CASSLDWGPYEQYF; CDR3nt: TGTGCCAGCAGCTTAGACTGGGGACCCTACGAGCAGTACTTC
abundance: many; v_gene: TRBV19; d_gene: TRBD2; j_gene: TRBJ2-7; CDR3aa: CASSIATSGEYEQYF; CDR3nt: TGTGCCAGTAGTATAGCGACTAGCGGGGAGTACGAGCAGTACTTC
abundance: many; v_gene: TRBV7-2; d_gene: -; j_gene: TRBJ2-1; CDR3aa: CASSIRTTLAGNEQFF; CDR3nt: TGTGCCAGCAGCATACGGACAACTCTCGCGGGGAATGAGCAGTTCTTC
abundance: many; v_gene: TRBV27; d_gene: -; j_gene: TRBJ2-2; CDR3aa: CASSSTGWAGELFF; CDR3nt: TGTGCCAGCAGTTCCACAGGGTGGGCCGGGGAGCTGTTTTTT
abundance: many; v_gene: TRBV20-1; d_gene: -; j_gene: TRBJ2-2; CDR3aa: CSARDHRGSPRGELFF; CDR3nt: TGCAGTGCTAGAGATCACAGAGGGAGCCCCAGGGGGGAGCTGTTTTTT
abundance: few; v_gene: TRBV2; d_gene: -; j_gene: TRBJ2-4; CDR3aa: CASSDAKNIQYF; CDR3nt: TGTGCCAGCAGTGATGCCAAAAACATTCAGTACTTC
abundance: -; v_gene: TRBV4-3; d_gene: -; j_gene: TRBJ2-1; CDR3aa: CASSQDLSGSSAYNEQFF; CDR3nt: TGCGCCAGCAGCCAAGATTTATCGGGATCTTCTGCCTACAATGAGCAGTTCTTC
abundance: many; v_gene: TRBV30; d_gene: -; j_gene: TRBJ2-6; CDR3aa: CAWRFSRGAPGANVLTF; CDR3nt: TGTGCCTGGAGATTCTCTAGGGGGGCCCCTGGGGCCAACGTCCTGACTTTC
abundance: -; v_gene: TRBV30; d_gene: TRBD1; j_gene: TRBJ2-7; CDR3aa: CAWNYLDRGIHEQYF; CDR3nt: TGTGCCTGGAACTACCTGGACAGGGGAATCCACGAGCAGTACTTC
abundance: few; v_gene: TRBV5-1; d_gene: TRBD1; j_gene: TRBJ2-7; CDR3aa: CASSRGTGQYEQYF; CDR3nt: TGCGCCAGCAGCCGCGGGACAGGCCAATACGAGCAGTACTTC
abundance: many; v_gene: TRBV19; d_gene: -; j_gene: TRBJ2-7; CDR3aa: CASSSGIPYEQYF; CDR3nt: TGTGCCAGTAGTTCCGGCATCCCCTACGAGCAGTACTTC
abundance: many; v_gene: TRBV20-1; d_gene: -; j_gene: TRBJ2-1; CDR3aa: CSARGDGFDEQFF; CDR3nt: TGCAGTGCCCGTGGGGATGGGTTCGATGAGCAGTTCTTC
abundance: many; v_gene: TRBV5-1; d_gene: -; j_gene: TRBJ2-5; CDR3aa: CASSSTPPIGQETQYF; CDR3nt: TGCGCCAGCAGCTCGACTCCTCCGATTGGTCAAGAGACCCAGTACTTC
abundance: many; v_gene: TRBV6-1; d_gene: -; j_gene: TRBJ2-7; CDR3aa: CASSDRTGSYEQYF; CDR3nt: TGTGCCAGCAGTGATAGGACTGGCTCCTACGAGCAGTACTTC
abundance: many; v_gene: TRBV20-1; d_gene: -; j_gene: TRBJ1-2; CDR3aa: CSAPGAGYTF; CDR3nt: TGCAGTGCTCCAGGGGCTGGCTACACCTTC
abundance: few; v_gene: TRBV5-1; d_gene: -; j_gene: TRBJ2-5; CDR3aa: CASGRTRGETQYF; CDR3nt: TGCGCCAGCGGAAGAACAAGGGGTGAGACCCAGTACTTC
abundance: many; v_gene: TRBV20-1; d_gene: TRBD1; j_gene: TRBJ1-1; CDR3aa: CSARDGYRQGMNTEAFF; CDR3nt: TGCAGTGCTAGAGATGGCTACCGACAGGGGATGAACACTGAAGCTTTCTTT
abundance: many; v_gene: TRBV10-3; d_gene: -; j_gene: TRBJ2-1; CDR3aa: CAISESPNEQFF; CDR3nt: TGTGCCATCAGTGAGTCCCCCAATGAGCAGTTCTTC
abundance: -; v_gene: TRBV11-2; d_gene: -; j_gene: TRBJ2-1; CDR3aa: CASSFNQAHSYNEQFF; CDR3nt: TGTGCCAGCAGCTTTAACCAGGCCCACTCCTACAATGAGCAGTTCTTC
abundance: many; v_gene: TRBV7-2; d_gene: -; j_gene: TRBJ2-7; CDR3aa: CASSLAIAGAGSSYEQYF; CDR3nt: TGTGCCAGCAGCTTAGCTATAGCAGGGGCAGGGAGCTCCTACGAGCAGTACTTC
abundance: -; v_gene: TRBV10-3; d_gene: -; j_gene: TRBJ2-5; CDR3aa: CAISESVEETQYF; CDR3nt: TGTGCCATCAGTGAGTCGGTTGAGGAGACCCAGTACTTC
abundance: -; v_gene: TRBV21-1; d_gene: -; j_gene: TRBJ2-7; CDR3aa: CASVPSDTFSYEQYF; CDR3nt: TGTGCCAGCGTGCCTAGCGATACATTCTCCTACGAGCAGTACTTC
abundance: many; v_gene: TRBV4-3; d_gene: TRBD2; j_gene: TRBJ2-3; CDR3aa: CASSQNSGGVSTDTQYF; CDR3nt: TGCGCCAGCAGCCAAAATAGCGGGGGGGTTAGCACAGATACGCAGTATTTT
abundance: many; v_gene: TRBV20-1; d_gene: -; j_gene: TRBJ2-1; CDR3aa: CSASGVNEQFF; CDR3nt: TGCAGTGCCTCGGGGGTAAATGAGCAGTTCTTC
abundance: many; v_gene: TRBV29-1; d_gene: -; j_gene: TRBJ2-2; CDR3aa: CSGWAGELFF; CDR3nt: TGCAGCGGTTGGGCCGGGGAGCTGTTTTTT
abundance: many; v_gene: TRBV6-1; d_gene: TRBD1; j_gene: TRBJ1-1; CDR3aa: CASRTSTGDGNEAFF; CDR3nt: TGTGCCAGCAGAACATCGACAGGGGACGGTAATGAAGCTTTCTTT